The rows below give T cell receptor beta chains drawn from one sample of a study of cytomegalovirus exposure and HLA in healthy donors. Data came from immunoSEQ multiplex PCR; TCRdb stores just in-frame clones and leaves some out. The sample yields about 110,000 clones, 60% to 85% seen once. What was sequenced was PBMCs. The receptors shown here come from a male donor in good health and CMV-seropositive. Both conserved end residues are part of each CDR3. Fields, in order: clone size, J gene, D gene, V gene, CDR3 DNA, CDR3 protein. The D gene is left open where the match is weak. Size is omitted from some rows. Given values are once, few, many or a class for expanded clones.

>.|TRBJ2-7|.|TRBV2
TGTGCCAGCAGGTGGTGGGGCCCCTATGTGGAGCAGTACTTC
CASRWWGPYVEQYF
>once|TRBJ2-3|.|TRBV4-3
TGCGCCAGCAGCCAGACAGGGAGGACGCAGTATTTT
CASSQTGRTQYF
>few|TRBJ2-1|TRBD2|TRBV7-2
TGTGCCAGCAGCTGGGTAGGGACTAGCGGGACCTACAATGAGCAGTTCTTC
CASSWVGTSGTYNEQFF
>.|TRBJ2-1|TRBD2|TRBV6-4
TGTGCCAGCAGTGATTTCCCGGCTAGCGGGAGCAACAATGAGCAGTTCTTC
CASSDFPASGSNNEQFF
>few|TRBJ2-6|TRBD1|TRBV7-8
TGTGCCAGCAGCTTAGACCCCGGGACAGTTCGCTCTGGGGCCAACGTCCTGACTTTC
CASSLDPGTVRSGANVLTF
>.|TRBJ1-6|TRBD1|TRBV28
TGTGCCAGCAGGCCGGGACAGTATAATTCACCCCTCCACTTT
CASRPGQYNSPLHF
>.|TRBJ2-5|.|TRBV7-2
TGTGCCAGCAGCTTCAAAGAGACCCAGTACTTC
CASSFKETQYF
>.|TRBJ1-6|.|TRBV30
TGTGCCTGGAAGGTTGGCGGGGCAGCATATAATTCACCCCTCCACTTT
CAWKVGGAAYNSPLHF
>.|TRBJ2-7|.|TRBV7-3
TGTGCCAGCAGCTTAACGGGGCAGGGTACCTACGAGCAGTACTTC
CASSLTGQGTYEQYF
>.|TRBJ2-1|.|TRBV30
TGTGCCTGGTGCCCCAGCGCCCCCGGGAATGAGCAGTTCTTC
CAWCPSAPGNEQFF
>.|TRBJ2-7|.|TRBV19
TGTGCCAGTAGTTCATATAGTGACGGGGGAACCTACGAGCAGTACTTC
CASSSYSDGGTYEQYF
>.|TRBJ1-1|.|TRBV27
TGTGCCAGCAGTCGACAGGTCAGCCCGAGCACTGAAGCTTTCTTT
CASSRQVSPSTEAFF
>.|TRBJ1-5|.|TRBV5-6
TGTGCCAGCAATGTCTGGGAGTTCGGCAATCAGCCCCAGCATTTT
CASNVWEFGNQPQHF
>.|TRBJ2-7|.|TRBV7-7
TGTGCCAGCAGCTCCACGCTCAGGGGTGAGCAGTACTTC
CASSSTLRGEQYF
>.|TRBJ2-3|TRBD1|TRBV7-9
TGTGCCAGCAGCCCACTCGATCAGCCGGGACAGGTTACAGATACGCAGTATTTT
CASSPLDQPGQVTDTQYF
>.|TRBJ1-2|TRBD1|TRBV4-3
TGCGCCAGCAGCCGCTTGGACAGGGTGAACTATGGCTACACCTTC
CASSRLDRVNYGYTF